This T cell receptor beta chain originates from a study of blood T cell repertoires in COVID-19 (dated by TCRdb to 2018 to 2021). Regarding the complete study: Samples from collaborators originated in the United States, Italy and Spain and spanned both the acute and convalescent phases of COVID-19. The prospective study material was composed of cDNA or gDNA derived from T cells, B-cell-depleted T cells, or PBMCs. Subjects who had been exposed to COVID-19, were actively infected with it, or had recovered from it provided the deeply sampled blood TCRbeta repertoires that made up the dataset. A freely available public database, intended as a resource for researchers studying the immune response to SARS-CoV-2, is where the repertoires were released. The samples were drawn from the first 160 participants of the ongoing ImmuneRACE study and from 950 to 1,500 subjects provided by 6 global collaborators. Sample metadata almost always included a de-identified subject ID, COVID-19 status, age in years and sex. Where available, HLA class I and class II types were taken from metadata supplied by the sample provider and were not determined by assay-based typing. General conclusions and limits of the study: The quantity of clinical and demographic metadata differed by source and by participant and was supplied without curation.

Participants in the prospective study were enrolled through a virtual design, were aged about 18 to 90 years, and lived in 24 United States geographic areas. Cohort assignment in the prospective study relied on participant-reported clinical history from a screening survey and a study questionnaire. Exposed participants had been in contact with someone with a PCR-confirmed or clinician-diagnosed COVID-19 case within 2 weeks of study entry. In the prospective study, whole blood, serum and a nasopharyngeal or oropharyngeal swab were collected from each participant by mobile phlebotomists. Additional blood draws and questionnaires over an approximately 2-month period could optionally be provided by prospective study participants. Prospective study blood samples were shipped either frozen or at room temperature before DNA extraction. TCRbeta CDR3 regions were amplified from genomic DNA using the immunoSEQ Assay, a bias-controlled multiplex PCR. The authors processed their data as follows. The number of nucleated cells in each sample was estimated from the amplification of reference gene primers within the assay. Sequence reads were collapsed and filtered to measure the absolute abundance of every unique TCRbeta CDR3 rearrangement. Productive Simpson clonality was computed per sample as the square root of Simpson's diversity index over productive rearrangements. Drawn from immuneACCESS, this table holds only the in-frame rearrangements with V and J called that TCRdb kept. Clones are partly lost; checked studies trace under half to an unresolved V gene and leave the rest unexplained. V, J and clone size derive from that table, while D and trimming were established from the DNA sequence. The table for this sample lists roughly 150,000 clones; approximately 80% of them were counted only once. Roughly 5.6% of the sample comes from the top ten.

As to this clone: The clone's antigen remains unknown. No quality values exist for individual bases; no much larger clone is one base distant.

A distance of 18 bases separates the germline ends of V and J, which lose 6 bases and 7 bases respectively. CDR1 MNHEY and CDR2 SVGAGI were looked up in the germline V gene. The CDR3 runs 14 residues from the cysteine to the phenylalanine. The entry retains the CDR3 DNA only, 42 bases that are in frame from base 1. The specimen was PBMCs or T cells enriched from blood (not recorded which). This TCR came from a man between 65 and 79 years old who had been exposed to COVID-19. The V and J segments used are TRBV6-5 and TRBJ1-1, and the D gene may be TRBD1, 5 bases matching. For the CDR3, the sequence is CASSLNDRAREAFF. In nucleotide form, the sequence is TGTGCCAGCAGCTTGAACGACAGAGCCCGTGAAGCTTTCTTT.